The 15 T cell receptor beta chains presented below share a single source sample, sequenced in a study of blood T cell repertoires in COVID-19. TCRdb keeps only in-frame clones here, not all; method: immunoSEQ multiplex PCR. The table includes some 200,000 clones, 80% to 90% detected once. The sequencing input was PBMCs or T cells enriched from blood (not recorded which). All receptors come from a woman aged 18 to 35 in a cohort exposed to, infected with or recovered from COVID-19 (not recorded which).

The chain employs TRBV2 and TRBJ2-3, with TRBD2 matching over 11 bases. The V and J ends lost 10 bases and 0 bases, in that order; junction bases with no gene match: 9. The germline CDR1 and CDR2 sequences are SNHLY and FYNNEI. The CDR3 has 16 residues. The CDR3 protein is CAMLAGGSPSTDTQYF. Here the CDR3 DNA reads TGTGCCATGCTAGCGGGAGGCTCCCCTAGCACAGATACGCAGTATTTT.

The CDR3 coding sequence is TGTGCCAGCTCACCCGGACAGAGCTCCTACAATGAGCAGTTCTTC. This encodes CASSPGQSSYNEQFF. The chain employs TRBV18 and TRBJ2-1; D perhaps matches TRBD1 (6 bases). Germline lookup yields CDR1 KGHSH and CDR2 LQKENI. Trimming took off 3 bases at V and 0 bases at J, with 9 bases between the two ends. The CDR3 is made up of 15 amino acids.

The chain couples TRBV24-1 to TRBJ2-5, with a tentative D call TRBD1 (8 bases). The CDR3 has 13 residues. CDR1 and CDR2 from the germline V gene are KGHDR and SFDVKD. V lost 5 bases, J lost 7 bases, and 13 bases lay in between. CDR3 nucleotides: TGTGCCACCAGTGCCACAGGGGGGGGGACCCAGTACTTC. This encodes CATSATGGGTQYF.

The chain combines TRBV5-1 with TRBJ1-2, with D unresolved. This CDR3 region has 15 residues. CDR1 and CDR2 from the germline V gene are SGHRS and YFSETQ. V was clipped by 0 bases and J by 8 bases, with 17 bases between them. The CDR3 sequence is CASSLGQTTPGGYTF. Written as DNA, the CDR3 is TGCGCCAGCAGCTTGGGGCAGACTACGCCGGGCGGCTACACCTTC.

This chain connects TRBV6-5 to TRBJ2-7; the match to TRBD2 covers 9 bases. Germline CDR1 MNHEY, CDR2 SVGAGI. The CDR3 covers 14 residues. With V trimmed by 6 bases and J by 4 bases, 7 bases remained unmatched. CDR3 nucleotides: TGTGCCAGCAGCGCGGGACTAGCCCGATACGAGCAGTACTTC. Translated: CASSAGLARYEQYF.

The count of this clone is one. CDR3 sequence (DNA): TGCGCCAGCAGCATTCTAGCGGGAGGGTACAATGAGCAGTTCTTC. It codes for CASSILAGGYNEQFF. V usage is TRBV5-1 and J usage is TRBJ2-1; 12 nucleotides align to TRBD2. Germline loops: CDR1 SGHRS, CDR2 YFSETQ. V lost 4 bases to trimming and J lost 4 bases; unmatched junction nucleotides: 3. The CDR3 has 15 residues. The whole variable domain, remainder taken from reference TRBV5-1 and TRBJ2-1, is KAGVTQTPRYLIKTRGQQVTLSCSPISGHRSVSWYQQTPGQGLQFLFEYFSETQRNKGNFPGRFSGRQFSNSRSEMNVSTLELGDSALYLCASSILAGGYNEQFFGPGTRLTVL.

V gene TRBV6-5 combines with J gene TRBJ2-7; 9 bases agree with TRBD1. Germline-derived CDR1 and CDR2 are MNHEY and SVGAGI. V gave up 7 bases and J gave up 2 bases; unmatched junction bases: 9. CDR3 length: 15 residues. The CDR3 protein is CASTYGQGRPYEQYF. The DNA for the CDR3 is TGTGCCAGCACGTACGGACAGGGGAGGCCCTACGAGCAGTACTTC.

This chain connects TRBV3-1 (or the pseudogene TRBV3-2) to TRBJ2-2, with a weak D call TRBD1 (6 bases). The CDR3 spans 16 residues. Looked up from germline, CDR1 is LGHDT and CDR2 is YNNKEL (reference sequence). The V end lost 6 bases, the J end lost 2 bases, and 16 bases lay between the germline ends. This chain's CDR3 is CASRLYTGLNTGELFF. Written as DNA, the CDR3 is TGTGCCAGCAGGCTTTATACAGGGTTAAACACCGGGGAGCTGTTTTTT.

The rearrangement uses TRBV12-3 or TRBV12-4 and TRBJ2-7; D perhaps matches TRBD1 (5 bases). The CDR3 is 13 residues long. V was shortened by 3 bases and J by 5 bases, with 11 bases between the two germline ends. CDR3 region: CASSLTAQHEQYF. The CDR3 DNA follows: TGTGCCAGCAGTTTGACAGCCCAACACGAGCAGTACTTC.

Here the CDR3 DNA reads TGTGCCAGCAGTCGACAGGAGACCTATGGCTACACCTTC. Protein: CASSRQETYGYTF. The chain has TRBV28 and TRBJ1-2; tentatively, D is TRBD1 (6 bases). CDR3 length equals 13 residues. Germline CDR1 and CDR2: MDHEN and SYDVKM. Trimming shortened V by 5 bases and J by 4 bases, and 11 bases separated the two germline ends.

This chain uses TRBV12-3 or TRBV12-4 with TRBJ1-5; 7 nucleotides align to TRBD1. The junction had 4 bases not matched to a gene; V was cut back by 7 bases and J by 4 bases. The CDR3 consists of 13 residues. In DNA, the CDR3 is TGTGCCAGCACCCCGACAGGGAATCAGCCCCAGCATTTT. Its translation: CASTPTGNQPQHF.

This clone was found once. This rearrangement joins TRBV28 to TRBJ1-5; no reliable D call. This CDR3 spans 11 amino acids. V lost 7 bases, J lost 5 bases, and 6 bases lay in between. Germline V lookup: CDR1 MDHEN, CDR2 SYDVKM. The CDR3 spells CASNKDQPQHF. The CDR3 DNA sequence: TGTGCCAGCAACAAAGATCAGCCCCAGCATTTT.

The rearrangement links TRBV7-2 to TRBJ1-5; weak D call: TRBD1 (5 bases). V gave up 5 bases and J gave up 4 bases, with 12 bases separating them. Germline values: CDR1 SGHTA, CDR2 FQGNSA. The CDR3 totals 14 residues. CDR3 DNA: TGTGCCAGCAGCCATGGGGCAGGGAATCAGCCCCAGCATTTT. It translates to CASSHGAGNQPQHF. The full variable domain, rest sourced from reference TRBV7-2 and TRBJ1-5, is GAGVSQSPSNKVTEKGKDVELRCDPISGHTALYWYRQSLGQGLEFLIYFQGNSAPDKSGLPSDRFSAERTGGSVSTLTIQRTQQEDSAVYLCASSHGAGNQPQHFGDGTRLSIL.

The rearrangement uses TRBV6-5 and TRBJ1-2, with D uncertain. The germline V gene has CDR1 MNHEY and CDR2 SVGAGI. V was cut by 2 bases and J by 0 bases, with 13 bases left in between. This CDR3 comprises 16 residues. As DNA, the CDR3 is TGTGCCAGCAGTTACCTTCTAGACGGGGCTAACTATGGCTACACCTTC. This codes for CASSYLLDGANYGYTF.

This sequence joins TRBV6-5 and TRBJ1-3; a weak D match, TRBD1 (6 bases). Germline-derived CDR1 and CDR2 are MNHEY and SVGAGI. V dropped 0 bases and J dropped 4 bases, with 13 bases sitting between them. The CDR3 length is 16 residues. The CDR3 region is CASSYSKTGLGNTIYF. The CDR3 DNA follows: TGTGCCAGCAGTTACTCCAAAACAGGGTTGGGAAACACCATATATTTT.